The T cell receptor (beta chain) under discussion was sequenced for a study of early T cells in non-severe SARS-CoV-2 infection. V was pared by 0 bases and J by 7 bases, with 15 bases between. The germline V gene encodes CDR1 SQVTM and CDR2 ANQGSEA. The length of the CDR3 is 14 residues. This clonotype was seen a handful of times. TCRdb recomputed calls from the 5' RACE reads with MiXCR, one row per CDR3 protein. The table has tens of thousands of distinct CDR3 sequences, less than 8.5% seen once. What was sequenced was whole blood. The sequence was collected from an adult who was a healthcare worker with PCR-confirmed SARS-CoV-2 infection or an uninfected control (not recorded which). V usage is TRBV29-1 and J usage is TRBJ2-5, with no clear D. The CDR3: CSVEDVVFLGTQYF. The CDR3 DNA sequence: TGCAGCGTTGAAGATGTAGTCTTCCTCGGGACCCAGTACTTC. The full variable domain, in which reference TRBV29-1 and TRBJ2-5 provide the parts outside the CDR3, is SAVISQKPSRDICQRGTSLTIQCQVDSQVTMMFWYRQQPGQSLTLIATANQGSEATYESGFVIDKFPISRPNLTFSTLTVSNMSPEDSSIYLCSVEDVVFLGTQYFGPGTRLLVL.